What follows are 16 T cell receptor beta chains derived from one specimen sequenced in a study of regulatory T cells in long-lasting Graves disease. The time point denotes: persistent/refractory GD, antithyroid drugs over 5 years with positive TRAb. PBMCs were the source of the RNA used for TCR sequencing. Construction of the TCR beta libraries employed iRepertoire HTBI primers in conjunction with Arm-PCR of CDR3 regions. TCRdb independently ran MiXCR on the multiplex PCR reads; one entry per CDR3 protein. The sample includes about 430,000 distinct CDR3 sequences, around 20% of them seen just once. This specimen was peripheral blood mononuclear cells (PBMCs), taken when the disease was refractory, from a patient treated with antithyroid drugs. These receptors originate from a female donor with Graves disease.

With regard to this clonotype: A much larger clone lies one base from this, so it may be a read error. The chain has TRBV12-3 or TRBV12-4 and TRBJ1-2; a weak D match, TRBD1 (5 bases). CDR3 size: 14 residues. V lost 5 bases and J lost 6, with 16 bases in between. CDR3 in amino acids: CASSPTGRVNGYTF. CDR3 nucleotide sequence: TGTGCCAGCAGTCCCACCGGCAGGGTGAATGGCTACACCTTC.

This clonotype occurred once. The chain joins TRBV2 to TRBJ2-1; TRBD2 agrees at 10 bases. V dropped 8 bases and J dropped 9; count of bases not matched to a gene: 13. Per germline, CDR1 SNHLY and CDR2 FYNNEI. The CDR3 length is 15 residues. The CDR3 reads CASSTGTSARGEQFF. In DNA form, the CDR3 reads TGTGCCAGCTCAACCGGGACTAGCGCTCGCGGTGAGCAGTTCTTC.

This clonotype occurred once. With a much larger clone just one base away, this may be a read error. The rearrangement uses TRBV2 and TRBJ2-7; TRBD1 matches 7 bases. The CDR3 loop spans 17 amino acids. CDR1 and CDR2 from the germline V gene are SNHLY and FYNNEI. The CDR3 region has the DNA TGTGCCAGCAGCGTATCCGGCGACAGGGTCTACTCCTACGGGCAGTACTTC. Protein: CASSVSGDRVYSYGQYF.

The rearrangement links TRBV4-2 to TRBJ1-1; D not resolved. CDR1 and CDR2 from the germline V gene are LGHNA and YNFKEQ. Trimming took off 0 bases at V and 2 bases at J, with 13 bases between the two ends. The CDR3 spans 16 residues. CDR3 residues: CASSQELGRPNTEAFF. Here the CDR3 DNA reads TGTGCCAGCAGCCAAGAATTAGGCAGGCCAAACACTGAAGCTTTCTTT.

The count of this clonotype is one. Just one base apart from a much larger clone, this may be a read error. This chain joins TRBV9 and TRBJ2-2; D tentatively reads TRBD1 or TRBD2 (5 bases each). Trimming removed 6 bases from V and 1 base from J, with 7 bases in between. There are 13 residues in the CDR3. Germline values: CDR1 SGDLS, CDR2 YYNGEE. CDR3 region: CASKRGNTGELFF. The CDR3 DNA is TGTGCCAGCAAGAGGGGGAACACCGGGGAGCTGTTTTTT.

The rearrangement uses TRBV20-1 and TRBJ1-2; a possible D gene is TRBD1 (5 bases). The V end lost 5 bases, the J end lost 4 bases, and 14 bases lay between the germline ends. The germline CDR1 and CDR2 sequences are DFQATT and SNEGSKA (reference sequence). CDR3 size: 13 residues. In DNA form, the CDR3 reads TGCAGTGCTGGCTCCGGGACGAGCTATGGCTACACCTTC. Translating it yields CSAGSGTSYGYTF.

This clonotype came up many times. The CDR3 nucleotides read TGCAGTGCAAAGGGGCTAGCGGGAGGCGGTAACACCGGGGAGCTGTTTTTT. Translation: CSAKGLAGGGNTGELFF. This sequence joins TRBV20-1 and TRBJ2-2, with 11 bases identical to TRBD2. After removal of 6 bases from V and 2 bases from J, the junction contained 11 bases not matched to a gene. CDR1 and CDR2 (germline): DFQATT, SNEGSKA (reference sequence). The length of the CDR3 is 17 residues.

This clonotype was seen repeatedly, ten times or more. The chain recombines TRBV28 with TRBJ2-5, with no clear D. The CDR3 sequence is 16 residues long. Germline V gene sequence: CDR1 MDHEN, CDR2 SYDVKM. V shed 4 bases and J shed 2 bases, with 17 bases lying between them. The CDR3 here is CASSSPTTAPQETQYF. CDR3 in DNA: TGTGCCAGCAGTTCTCCTACGACGGCGCCTCAAGAGACCCAGTACTTC.

This chain connects TRBV20-1 to TRBJ2-7; no clear D. This CDR3 has 14 amino acids. V lost 6 bases, J lost 0 bases, and 15 bases lay in between. Germline values: CDR1 DFQATT, CDR2 SNEGSKA (reference sequence). The CDR3: CSAKVFPSSYEQYF. The CDR3 DNA is TGCAGTGCCAAAGTATTTCCCTCCTCCTACGAGCAGTACTTC.

This clonotype was seen ten or more times. V and J are TRBV7-2 and TRBJ2-5; D not resolved. CDR1 and CDR2 from the germline V gene are SGHTA and FQGNSA. The CDR3 is 14 amino acids. The V end was cut by 3 bases, the J end by 1 base, with 9 bases between. CDR3 DNA: TGTGCCAGCAGCTTTGTCGTGGGCCAAGAGACCCAGTACTTC. Protein sequence: CASSFVVGQETQYF.

In the case of this clonotype: This may be a read error, as it is one base from a much larger clone. The chain carries TRBV11-3 and TRBJ2-2, with TRBD2 matching over 7 bases. This CDR3 is 16 amino acids long. Per germline, CDR1 SGHNT and CDR2 YENEEA. The CDR3 protein is CVSSAPRGDNTGELFF. Here the CDR3 DNA reads TGTGTCAGCAGCGCCCCTCGGGGGGATAACACCGGGGAGCTGTTTTTT.

This clonotype was found a few times. This chain joins TRBV28 and TRBJ2-1, with D perhaps assigned TRBD1 or TRBD2 (6 bases each). Germline V lookup: CDR1 MDHEN, CDR2 SYDVKM. This CDR3 comprises 14 residues. V was trimmed by 7 bases and J by 7 bases, leaving 17 bases between them. The CDR3 loop reads CASMGGPSVNEQFF. CDR3 in DNA: TGTGCCAGCATGGGGGGCCCCTCGGTGAATGAGCAGTTCTTC. The full variable domain, in which reference TRBV28 and TRBJ2-1 provide the parts outside the CDR3, is DVKVTQSSRYLVKRTGEKVFLECVQDMDHENMFWYRQDPGLGLRLIYFSYDVKMKEKGDIPEGYSVSREKKERFSLILESASTNQTSMYLCASMGGPSVNEQFFGPGTRLTVL.

V usage is TRBV30 and J usage is TRBJ1-4, with TRBD1 as a possible D gene (5 bases). The ends were cut back, 0 bases at V and 7 bases at J, with 15 bases in the middle. Germline loops: CDR1 GTSNPN, CDR2 SVGIG (reference sequence). This CDR3 spans 15 amino acids. The CDR3 region has the DNA TGTGCCTGGAGTGTACGGGGCCAAGTGGGTGAAAAACTGTTTTTT. This codes for CAWSVRGQVGEKLFF.

The rearrangement uses TRBV20-1 and TRBJ1-1, with a possible D match to TRBD1 (5 bases). CDR1 DFQATT and CDR2 SNEGSKA come from the germline V gene (reference sequence). V shed 3 bases and J shed 3 bases, with 14 bases lying between them. The CDR3 loop spans 14 amino acids. CDR3 region: CSASLTLGDTEAFF. The DNA for the CDR3 is TGCAGTGCTAGTCTAACGTTAGGGGACACTGAAGCTTTCTTT.

This clonotype was counted only a few times. The rearrangement uses TRBV25-1 and TRBJ2-2, with D unclear. Trimming pared 1 base from V and 6 bases from J, leaving 3 bases between. The germline V gene has CDR1 MGHDK and CDR2 SYGVNS. The CDR3 has 12 residues. This CDR3 is CASSESAGELFF. Written as DNA, the CDR3 is TGTGCCAGCAGTGAATCAGCCGGGGAGCTGTTTTTT.

This clonotype was recorded many times. This sequence joins TRBV18 and TRBJ2-5; D assignment may be TRBD1 or TRBD2 (5 bases each). From germline, CDR1 is KGHSH and CDR2 LQKENI. The V end was cut by 4 bases, the J end by 5 bases, with 11 bases between. The length of the CDR3 is 13 residues. The CDR3 sequence: CASSRGTPETQYF. DNA of the CDR3: TGTGCCAGCTCACGGGGGACGCCTGAGACCCAGTACTTC.